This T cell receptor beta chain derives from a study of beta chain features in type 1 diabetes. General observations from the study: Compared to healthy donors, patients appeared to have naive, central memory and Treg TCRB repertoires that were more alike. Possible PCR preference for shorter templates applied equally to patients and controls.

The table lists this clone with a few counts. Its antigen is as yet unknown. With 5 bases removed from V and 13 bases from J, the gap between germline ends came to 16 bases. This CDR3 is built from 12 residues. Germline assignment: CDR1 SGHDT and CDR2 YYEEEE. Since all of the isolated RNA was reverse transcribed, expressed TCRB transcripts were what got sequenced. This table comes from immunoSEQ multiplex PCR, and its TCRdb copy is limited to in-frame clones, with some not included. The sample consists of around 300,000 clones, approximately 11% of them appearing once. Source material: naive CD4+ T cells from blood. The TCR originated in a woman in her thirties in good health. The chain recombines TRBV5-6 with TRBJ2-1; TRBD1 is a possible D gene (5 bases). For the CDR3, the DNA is TGTGCCAGCAGGTATGGACAATTGTCCCAGTTCTTC. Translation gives CASRYGQLSQFF.